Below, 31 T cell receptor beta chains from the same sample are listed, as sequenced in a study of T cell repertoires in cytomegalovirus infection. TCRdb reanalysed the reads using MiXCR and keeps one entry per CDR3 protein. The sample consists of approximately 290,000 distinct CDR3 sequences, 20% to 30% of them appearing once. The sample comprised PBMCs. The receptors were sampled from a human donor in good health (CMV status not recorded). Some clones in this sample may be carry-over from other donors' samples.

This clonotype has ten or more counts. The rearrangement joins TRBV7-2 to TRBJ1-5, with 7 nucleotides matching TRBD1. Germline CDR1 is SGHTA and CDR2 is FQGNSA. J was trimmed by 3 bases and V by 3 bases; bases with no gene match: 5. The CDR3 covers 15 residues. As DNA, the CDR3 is TGTGCCAGCAGCTTCAGGACAGGCGTCAATCAGCCCCAGCATTTT. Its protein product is CASSFRTGVNQPQHF.

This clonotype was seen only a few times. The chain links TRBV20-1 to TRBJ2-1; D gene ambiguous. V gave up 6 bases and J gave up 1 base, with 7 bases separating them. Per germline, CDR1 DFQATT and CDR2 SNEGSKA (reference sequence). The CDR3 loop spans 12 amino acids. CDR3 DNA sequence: TGCAGTGCCCCCAGGTCCTACAATGAGCAGTTCTTC. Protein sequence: CSAPRSYNEQFF.

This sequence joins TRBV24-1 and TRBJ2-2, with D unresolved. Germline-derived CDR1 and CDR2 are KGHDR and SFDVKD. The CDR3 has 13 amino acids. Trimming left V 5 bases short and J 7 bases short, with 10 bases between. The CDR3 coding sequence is TGTGCCACCAGTGGGCAGATCAACGGGGAGCTGTTTTTT. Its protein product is CATSGQINGELFF.

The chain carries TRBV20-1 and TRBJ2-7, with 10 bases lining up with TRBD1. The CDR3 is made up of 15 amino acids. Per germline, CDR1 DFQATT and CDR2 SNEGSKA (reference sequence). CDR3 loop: CSYFSGTGAWGEQYF. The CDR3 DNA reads TGCAGCTACTTTTCCGGGACAGGGGCGTGGGGCGAGCAGTACTTC.

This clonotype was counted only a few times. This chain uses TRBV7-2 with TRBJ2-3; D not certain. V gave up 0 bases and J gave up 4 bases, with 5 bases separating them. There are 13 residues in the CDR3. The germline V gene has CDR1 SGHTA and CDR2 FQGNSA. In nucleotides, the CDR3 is TGTGCCAGCAGCTTAGCGCAGTCAGATACGCAGTATTTT. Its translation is CASSLAQSDTQYF.

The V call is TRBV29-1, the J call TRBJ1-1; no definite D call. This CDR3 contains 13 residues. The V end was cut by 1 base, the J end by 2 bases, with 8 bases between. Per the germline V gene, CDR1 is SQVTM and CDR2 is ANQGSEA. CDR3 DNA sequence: TGCAGCGTTGAAGTTCGACGAAACACTGAAGCTTTCTTT. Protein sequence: CSVEVRRNTEAFF.

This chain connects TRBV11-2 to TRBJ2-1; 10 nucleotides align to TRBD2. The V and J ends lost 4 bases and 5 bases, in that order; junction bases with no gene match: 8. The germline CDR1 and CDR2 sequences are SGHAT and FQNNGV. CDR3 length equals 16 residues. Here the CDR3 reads CASSSNPSGRDNEQFF. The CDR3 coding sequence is TGTGCCAGCAGCTCGAACCCTAGCGGGAGAGACAATGAGCAGTTCTTC.

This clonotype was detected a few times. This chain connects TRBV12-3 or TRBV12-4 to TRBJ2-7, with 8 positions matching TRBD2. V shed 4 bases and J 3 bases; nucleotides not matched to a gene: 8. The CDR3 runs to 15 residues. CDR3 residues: CASSSPHRGGYEQYF. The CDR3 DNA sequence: TGTGCCAGCAGTTCACCTCATCGGGGGGGCTACGAGCAGTACTTC.

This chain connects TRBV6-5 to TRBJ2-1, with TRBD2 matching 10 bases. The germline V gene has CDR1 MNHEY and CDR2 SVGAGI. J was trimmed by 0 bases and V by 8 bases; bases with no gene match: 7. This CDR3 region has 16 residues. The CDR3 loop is CASRSSGSLSYNEQFF. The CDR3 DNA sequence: TGTGCCAGCCGCTCTAGCGGGAGCCTCTCCTACAATGAGCAGTTCTTC.

Here the CDR3 reads CASSYGRRGTGPDTQYF. The CDR3 nucleotides are TGTGCCAGCAGTTACGGGAGGCGGGGGACTGGTCCTGATACGCAGTATTTT. The chain uses TRBV6-6 and TRBJ2-3, with 7 bases that match TRBD2. The J segment lost 6 bases and the V segment lost 2 bases, leaving 14 bases of the junction unmatched. The CDR3 runs to 17 residues. Germline V gives CDR1 MNHNY, CDR2 SVGAGI (reference sequence).

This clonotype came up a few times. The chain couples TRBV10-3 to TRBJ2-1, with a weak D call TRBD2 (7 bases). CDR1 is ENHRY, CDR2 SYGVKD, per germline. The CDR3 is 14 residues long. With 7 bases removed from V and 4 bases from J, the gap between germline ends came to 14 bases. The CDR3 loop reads CAIKGGTSYNEQFF. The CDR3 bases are TGTGCCATCAAGGGGGGGACCTCATACAATGAGCAGTTCTTC.

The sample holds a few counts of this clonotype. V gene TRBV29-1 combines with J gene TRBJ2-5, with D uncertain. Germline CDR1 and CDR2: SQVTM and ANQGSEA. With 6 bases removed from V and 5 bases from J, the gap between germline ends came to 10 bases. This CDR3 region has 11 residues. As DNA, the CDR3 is TGCAGCGTCACCTCCTGGGAGACCCAGTACTTC. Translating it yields CSVTSWETQYF.

CDR3 sequence: CASSGGVGGQTQYF. Written as DNA, the CDR3 is TGTGCCAGCAGCGGAGGGGTAGGGGGACAGACCCAGTACTTC. The chain links TRBV7-2 to TRBJ2-5; D possibly uses TRBD1 or TRBD2 (6 bases each). This CDR3 region has 14 residues. Per the germline V gene, CDR1 is SGHTA and CDR2 is FQGNSA. The V end lost 5 bases, the J end lost 6 bases, and 16 bases lay between the germline ends. Using reference TRBV7-2 and TRBJ2-5 for the parts outside the CDR3, the full variable domain is GAGVSQSPSNKVTEKGKDVELRCDPISGHTALYWYRQSLGQGLEFLIYFQGNSAPDKSGLPSDRFSAERTGGSVSTLTIQRTQQEDSAVYLCASSGGVGGQTQYFGPGTRLLVL.

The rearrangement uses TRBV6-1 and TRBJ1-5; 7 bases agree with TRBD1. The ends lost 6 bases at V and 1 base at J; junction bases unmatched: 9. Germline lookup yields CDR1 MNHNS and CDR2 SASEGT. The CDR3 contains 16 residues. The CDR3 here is CASRDDRVRSNQPQHF. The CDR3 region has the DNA TGTGCCAGCAGGGACGACAGGGTAAGAAGCAATCAGCCCCAGCATTTT.

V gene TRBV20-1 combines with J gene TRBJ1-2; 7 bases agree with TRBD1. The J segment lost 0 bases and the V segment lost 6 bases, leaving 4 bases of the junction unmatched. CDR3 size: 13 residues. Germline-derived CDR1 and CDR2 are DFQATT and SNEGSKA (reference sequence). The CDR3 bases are TGCAGTGCGGGGACAGTAGCTAACTATGGCTACACCTTC. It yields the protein CSAGTVANYGYTF.

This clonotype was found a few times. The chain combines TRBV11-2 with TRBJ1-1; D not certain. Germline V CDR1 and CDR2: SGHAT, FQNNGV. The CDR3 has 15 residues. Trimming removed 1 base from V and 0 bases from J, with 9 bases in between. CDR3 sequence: CASSLALMMNTEAFF. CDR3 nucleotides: TGTGCCAGCAGCTTAGCTTTAATGATGAACACTGAAGCTTTCTTT.

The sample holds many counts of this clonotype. The CDR3 protein is CASTHSGRAYEQYF. CDR3 in DNA: TGTGCCAGCACCCATAGCGGGAGGGCCTACGAGCAGTACTTC. V is TRBV7-9 and J is TRBJ2-7; TRBD2 matches at 11 bases. Germline V CDR1 and CDR2: SEHNR, FQNEAQ (reference sequence). Unmatched junction bases numbered 4, after V lost 7 bases and J lost 2 bases. This CDR3 is 14 amino acids long.

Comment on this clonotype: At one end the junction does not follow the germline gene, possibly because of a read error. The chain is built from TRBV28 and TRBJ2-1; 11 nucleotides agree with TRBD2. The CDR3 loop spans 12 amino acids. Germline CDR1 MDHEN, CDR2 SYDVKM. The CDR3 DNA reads TGTGCCAGCAGTTTACTGGGACTAGCGGTGGTCTTC. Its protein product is CASSLLGLAVVF.

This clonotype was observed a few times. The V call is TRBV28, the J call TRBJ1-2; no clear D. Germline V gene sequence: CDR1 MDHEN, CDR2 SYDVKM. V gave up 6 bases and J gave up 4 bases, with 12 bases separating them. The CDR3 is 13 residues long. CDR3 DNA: TGTGCCAGCAGGGTCGGGTATGGCTATGGCTACACCTTC. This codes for CASRVGYGYGYTF.

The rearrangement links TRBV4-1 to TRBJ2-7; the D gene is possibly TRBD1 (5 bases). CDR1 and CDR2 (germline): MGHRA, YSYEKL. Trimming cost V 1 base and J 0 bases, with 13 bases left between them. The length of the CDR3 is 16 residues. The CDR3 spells CASSQVTDTFSYEQYF. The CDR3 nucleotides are TGCGCCAGCAGCCAAGTGACAGATACCTTCTCCTACGAGCAGTACTTC.

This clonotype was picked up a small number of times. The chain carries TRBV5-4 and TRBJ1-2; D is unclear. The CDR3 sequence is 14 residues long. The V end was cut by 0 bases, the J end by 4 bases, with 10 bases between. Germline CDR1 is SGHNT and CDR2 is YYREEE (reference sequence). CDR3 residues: CASSLVSQFYGYTF. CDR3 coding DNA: TGTGCCAGCAGCTTGGTTAGTCAGTTCTATGGCTACACCTTC. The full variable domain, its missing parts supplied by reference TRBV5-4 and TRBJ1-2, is ETGVTQSPTHLIKTRGQQVTLRCSSQSGHNTVSWYQQALGQGPQFIFQYYREEENGRGNFPPRFSGLQFPNYSSELNVNALELDDSALYLCASSLVSQFYGYTFGSGTRLTVV.

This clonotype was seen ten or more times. The CDR3: CASSSPGGPQETQYF. The CDR3 DNA follows: TGTGCCAGCAGCTCCCCCGGGGGACCCCAAGAGACCCAGTACTTC. V gene TRBV7-2 combines with J gene TRBJ2-5, with D perhaps matching TRBD2 (6 bases). From germline, CDR1 is SGHTA and CDR2 FQGNSA. Trimming removed 4 bases at V and 1 base at J, with 13 bases between. The CDR3 contains 15 residues.

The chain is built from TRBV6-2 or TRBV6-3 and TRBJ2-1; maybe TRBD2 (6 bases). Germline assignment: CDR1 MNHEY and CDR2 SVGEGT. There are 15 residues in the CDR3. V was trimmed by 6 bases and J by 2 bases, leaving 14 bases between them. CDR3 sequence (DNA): TGTGCCAGCAGCCAAGCGGGTACAACCTACAATGAGCAGTTCTTC. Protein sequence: CASSQAGTTYNEQFF.

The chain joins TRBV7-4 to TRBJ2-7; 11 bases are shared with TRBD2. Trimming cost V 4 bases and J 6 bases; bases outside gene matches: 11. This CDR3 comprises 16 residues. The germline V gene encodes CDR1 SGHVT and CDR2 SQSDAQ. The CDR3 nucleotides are TGTGCCAGCAGCTCGATTACTAGCGGGAGAATAGGCGAGCAGTACTTC. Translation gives CASSSITSGRIGEQYF.

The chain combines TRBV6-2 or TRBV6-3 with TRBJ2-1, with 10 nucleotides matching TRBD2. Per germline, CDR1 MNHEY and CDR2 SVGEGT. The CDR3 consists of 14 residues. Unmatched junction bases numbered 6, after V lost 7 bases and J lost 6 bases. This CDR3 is CASKGLAETNEQFF. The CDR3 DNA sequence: TGTGCCAGCAAAGGACTAGCGGAGACCAATGAGCAGTTCTTC.

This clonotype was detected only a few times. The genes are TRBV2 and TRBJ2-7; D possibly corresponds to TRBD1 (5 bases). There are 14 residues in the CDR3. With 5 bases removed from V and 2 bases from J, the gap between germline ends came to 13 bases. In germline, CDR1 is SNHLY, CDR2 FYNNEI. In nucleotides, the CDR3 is TGTGCCAGCAGTTTCACCGACAGCACCTACGAGCAGTACTTC. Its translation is CASSFTDSTYEQYF.

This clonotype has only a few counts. The CDR3 loop is CASSLGTETDTQYF. In nucleotides, the CDR3 is TGCGCCAGCAGCTTGGGGACGGAAACAGATACGCAGTATTTT. This chain links TRBV5-1 with TRBJ2-3, with D unresolved. The CDR3 runs to 14 residues. Trimming pared 0 bases from V and 3 bases from J, leaving 8 bases between. Germline V gene sequence: CDR1 SGHRS, CDR2 YFSETQ.

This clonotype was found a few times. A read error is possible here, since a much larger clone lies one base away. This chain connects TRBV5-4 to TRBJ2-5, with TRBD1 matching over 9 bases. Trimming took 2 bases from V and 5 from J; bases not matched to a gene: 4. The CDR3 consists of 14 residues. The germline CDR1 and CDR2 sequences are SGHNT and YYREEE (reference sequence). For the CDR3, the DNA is TGTGCCAGCAGCTTACAGGGGGCAGTGGAGACCCAGTACTTC. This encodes CASSLQGAVETQYF.

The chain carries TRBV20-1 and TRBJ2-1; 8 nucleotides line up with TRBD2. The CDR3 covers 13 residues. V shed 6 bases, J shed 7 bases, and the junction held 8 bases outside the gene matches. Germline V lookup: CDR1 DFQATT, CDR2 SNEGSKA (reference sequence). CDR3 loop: CSAGGLAMNEQFF. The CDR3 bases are TGCAGTGCGGGCGGACTAGCTATGAATGAGCAGTTCTTC.

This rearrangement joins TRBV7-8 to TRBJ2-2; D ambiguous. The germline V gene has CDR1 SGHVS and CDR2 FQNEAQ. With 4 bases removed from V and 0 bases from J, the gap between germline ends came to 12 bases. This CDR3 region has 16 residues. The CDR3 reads CASSSQLAANTGELFF. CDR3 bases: TGTGCCAGCAGCTCCCAACTCGCGGCGAACACCGGGGAGCTGTTTTTT. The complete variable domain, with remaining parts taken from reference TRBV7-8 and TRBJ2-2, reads GAGVSQSPRYKVAKRGQDVALRCDPISGHVSLFWYQQALGQGPEFLTYFQNEAQLDKSGLPSDRFFAERPEGSVSTLKIQRTQQEDSAVYLCASSSQLAANTGELFFGEGSRLTVL.

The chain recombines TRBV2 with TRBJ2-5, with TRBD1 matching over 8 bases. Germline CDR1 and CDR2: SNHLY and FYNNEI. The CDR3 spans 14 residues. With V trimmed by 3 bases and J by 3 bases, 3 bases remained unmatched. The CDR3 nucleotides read TGTGCCAGCAGTGAGTTGACAGGGGAAGAGACCCAGTACTTC. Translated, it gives CASSELTGEETQYF. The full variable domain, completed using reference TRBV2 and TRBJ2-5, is EPEVTQTPSHQVTQMGQEVILRCVPISNHLYFYWYRQILGQKVEFLVSFYNNEISEKSEIFDDQFSVERPDGSNFTLKIRSTKLEDSAMYFCASSELTGEETQYFGPGTRLLVL.